These 11 T cell receptor beta chains were sequenced from one sample in a study of blood T cell repertoires in COVID-19. Profiled with immunoSEQ multiplex PCR; TCRdb holds only in-frame clones, not every one. Here the sample spans about 100,000 clones, roughly 87% being singletons. Sequenced sample: peripheral blood. All receptors come from a man in his fifties or sixties with acute or convalescent COVID-19.

V usage is TRBV2 and J usage is TRBJ2-1; tentatively, D is TRBD1 (6 bases). The CDR3 is made up of 15 amino acids. Trimming pared 5 bases from V and 4 bases from J, leaving 15 bases between. Germline V gene sequence: CDR1 SNHLY, CDR2 FYNNEI. This chain's CDR3 is CASSNEGELYNEQFF. The CDR3 DNA is TGTGCCAGCAGTAACGAGGGGGAGCTTTACAATGAGCAGTTCTTC.

The chain recombines TRBV19 with TRBJ2-3; 12 bases align to TRBD2. The V segment lost 5 bases and the J segment 1 base; nucleotides outside the gene matches: 4. Germline V gene data show CDR1 as LNHDA and CDR2 as SQIVND (reference sequence). The CDR3 loop spans 16 amino acids. The CDR3 DNA is TGTGCCAGTAGTTTTGGACTAGCGGGACGCACAGATACGCAGTATTTT. Amino acid sequence: CASSFGLAGRTDTQYF.

J is TRBJ2-1 and V is TRBV24-1; TRBD1 aligns across 8 bases. The CDR3 contains 14 residues. Germline CDR1 reads KGHDR; CDR2 reads SFDVKD. The J segment lost 1 base and the V segment lost 9 bases, leaving 4 bases of the junction unmatched. The CDR3 sequence is CATSGTGSYNEQFF. In DNA form, the CDR3 reads TGTGCCACCTCCGGGACAGGATCCTACAATGAGCAGTTCTTC.

This clone was found once. V gene TRBV2 combines with J gene TRBJ2-7; 13 bases map to TRBD2. The V segment lost 1 base and the J segment 6 bases; nucleotides outside the gene matches: 9. The germline gives CDR1 SNHLY, CDR2 FYNNEI. This CDR3 comprises 17 residues. For the CDR3, the DNA is TGTGCCAGCAGTGAAGATAGGACTAGCGGGGGTACCCCCGAGCAGTACTTC. Encoded protein: CASSEDRTSGGTPEQYF.

This clone appeared a few times. The chain is built from TRBV6-1 and TRBJ1-5, with 7 bases that match TRBD1. CDR3 length equals 15 residues. The V gene end was trimmed by 3 bases and the J gene end by 2 bases; junction bases not matched to a gene: 4. Germline V gene sequence: CDR1 MNHNS, CDR2 SASEGT. CDR3 bases: TGTGCCAGCAGTGAGACAGGGCTGGGCAATCAGCCCCAGCATTTT. Amino acid sequence: CASSETGLGNQPQHF.

The chain recombines TRBV11-2 with TRBJ2-7; the D gene is possibly TRBD2 (6 bases). Trimming cost V 2 bases and J 7 bases, with 15 bases left between them. This CDR3 spans 14 amino acids. Per the germline V gene, CDR1 is SGHAT and CDR2 is FQNNGV. The CDR3 loop reads CASSLISGTGEQYF. Here the CDR3 DNA reads TGTGCCAGCAGCTTAATCTCAGGGACTGGGGAGCAGTACTTC.

The genes are TRBV5-6 and TRBJ2-1; 8 nucleotides align to TRBD2. The CDR3 consists of 16 residues. Germline CDR1 reads SGHDT; CDR2 reads YYEEEE. Unmatched junction bases numbered 8, after V lost 3 bases and J lost 3 bases. CDR3 sequence (DNA): TGTGCCAGCAGCTCGACAGAGCTAGCGGGCTACAATGAGCAGTTCTTC. Amino acid sequence: CASSSTELAGYNEQFF.

This rearrangement joins TRBV30 to TRBJ1-6; possibly TRBD1 for D (5 bases). Germline V gene lookup returns CDR1 GTSNPN and CDR2 SVGIG (reference sequence). Trimming pared 3 bases from V and 7 bases from J, leaving 16 bases between. The CDR3 covers 15 residues. CDR3 protein: CAWSDHAGLNSPLHF. The CDR3 DNA sequence: TGTGCCTGGAGCGACCACGCAGGGCTGAATTCACCCCTCCACTTT.

The chain recombines TRBV6-5 with TRBJ2-1, with 9 bases identical to TRBD2. V shed 7 bases and J 6 bases; nucleotides not matched to a gene: 7. This CDR3 comprises 14 residues. CDR1 is MNHEY and CDR2 is SVGAGI in the germline V gene. CDR3 residues: CASNLAGETNEQFF. In DNA form, the CDR3 reads TGTGCCAGCAATTTAGCGGGAGAAACCAATGAGCAGTTCTTC.

This rearrangement joins TRBV5-1 to TRBJ1-3; 11 bases agree with TRBD1. The CDR3 length is 17 residues. CDR1 is SGHRS and CDR2 is YFSETQ in the germline V gene. Unmatched junction bases numbered 2, after V lost 0 bases and J lost 0 bases. Here the CDR3 reads CASSLEGTGGSGNTIYF. DNA of the CDR3: TGCGCCAGCAGCTTGGAAGGGACAGGGGGCTCTGGAAACACCATATATTTT. Supplemented by reference TRBV5-1 and TRBJ1-3, the full variable domain reads KAGVTQTPRYLIKTRGQQVTLSCSPISGHRSVSWYQQTPGQGLQFLFEYFSETQRNKGNFPGRFSGRQFSNSRSEMNVSTLELGDSALYLCASSLEGTGGSGNTIYFGEGSWLTVV.

The V gene is TRBV10-3, the J gene TRBJ1-2; possibly TRBD1 for D (5 bases). V was clipped by 5 bases and J by 4 bases, with 11 bases between them. The CDR3 length is 13 residues. CDR1 ENHRY and CDR2 SYGVKD come from the germline V gene. The CDR3 is CAISNQGGYGYTF. CDR3 in DNA: TGTGCCATCAGTAACCAGGGAGGCTATGGCTACACCTTC.